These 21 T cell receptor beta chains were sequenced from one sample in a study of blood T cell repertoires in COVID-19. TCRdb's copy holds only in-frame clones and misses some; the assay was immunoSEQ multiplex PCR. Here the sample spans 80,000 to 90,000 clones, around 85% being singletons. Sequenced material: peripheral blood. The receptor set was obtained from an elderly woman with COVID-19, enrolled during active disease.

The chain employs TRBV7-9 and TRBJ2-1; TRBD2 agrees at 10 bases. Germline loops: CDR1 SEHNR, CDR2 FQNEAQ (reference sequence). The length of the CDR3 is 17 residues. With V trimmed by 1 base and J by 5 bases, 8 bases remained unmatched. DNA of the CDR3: TGTGCCAGCAGCTTAGTCGGGGCTAGCGGGAGCGACAATGAGCAGTTCTTC. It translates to CASSLVGASGSDNEQFF.

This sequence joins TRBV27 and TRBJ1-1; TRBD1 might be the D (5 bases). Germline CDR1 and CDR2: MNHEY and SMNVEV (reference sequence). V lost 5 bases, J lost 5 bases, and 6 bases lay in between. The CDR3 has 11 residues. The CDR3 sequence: CASSQGTEAFF. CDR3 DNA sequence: TGTGCCAGCAGTCAGGGTACTGAAGCTTTCTTT.

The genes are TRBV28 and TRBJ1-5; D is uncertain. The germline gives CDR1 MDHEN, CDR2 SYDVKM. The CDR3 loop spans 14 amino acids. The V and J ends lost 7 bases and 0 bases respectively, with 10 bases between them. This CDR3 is CASIAAPSNQPQHF. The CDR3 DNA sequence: TGTGCCAGCATCGCGGCCCCTAGCAATCAGCCCCAGCATTTT.

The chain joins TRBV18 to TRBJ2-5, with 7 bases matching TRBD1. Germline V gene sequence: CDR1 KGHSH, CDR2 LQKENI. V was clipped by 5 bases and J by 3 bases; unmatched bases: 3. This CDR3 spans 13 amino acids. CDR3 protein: CASSDRAKETQYF. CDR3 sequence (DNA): TGTGCCAGCTCAGACAGGGCAAAAGAGACCCAGTACTTC.

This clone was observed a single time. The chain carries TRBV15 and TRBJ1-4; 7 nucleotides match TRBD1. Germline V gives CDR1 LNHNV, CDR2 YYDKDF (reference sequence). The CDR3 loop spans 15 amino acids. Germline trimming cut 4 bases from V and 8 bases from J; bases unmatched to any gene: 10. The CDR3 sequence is CATSKATGSNEKLFF. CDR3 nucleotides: TGTGCCACCAGCAAAGCGACAGGGAGTAACGAAAAACTGTTTTTT. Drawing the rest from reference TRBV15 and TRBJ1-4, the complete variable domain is DAMVIQNPRYQVTQFGKPVTLSCSQTLNHNVMYWYQQKSSQAPKLLFHYYDKDFNNEADTPDNFQSRRPNTSFCFLDIRSPGLGDTAMYLCATSKATGSNEKLFFGSGTQLSVL.

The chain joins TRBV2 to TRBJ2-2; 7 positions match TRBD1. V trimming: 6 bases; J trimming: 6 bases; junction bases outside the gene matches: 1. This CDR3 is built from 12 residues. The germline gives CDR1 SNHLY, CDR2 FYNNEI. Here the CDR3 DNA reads TGTGCCAGCAGCCAGGGGGCCGGGGAGCTGTTTTTT. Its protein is CASSQGAGELFF.

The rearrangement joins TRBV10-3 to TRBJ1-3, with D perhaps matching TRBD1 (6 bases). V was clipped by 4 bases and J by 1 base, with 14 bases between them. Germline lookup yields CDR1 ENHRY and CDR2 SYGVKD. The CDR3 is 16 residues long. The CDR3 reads CAISASQGPSGNTIYF. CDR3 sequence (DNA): TGTGCCATCAGTGCCAGCCAGGGGCCGTCTGGAAACACCATATATTTT.

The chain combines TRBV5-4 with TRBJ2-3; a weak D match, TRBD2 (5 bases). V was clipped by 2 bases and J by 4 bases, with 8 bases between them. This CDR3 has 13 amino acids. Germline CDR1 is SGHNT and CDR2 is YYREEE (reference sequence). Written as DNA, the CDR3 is TGTGCCAGCAGCTTAGGAGGTGCAGATACGCAGTATTTT. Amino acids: CASSLGGADTQYF.

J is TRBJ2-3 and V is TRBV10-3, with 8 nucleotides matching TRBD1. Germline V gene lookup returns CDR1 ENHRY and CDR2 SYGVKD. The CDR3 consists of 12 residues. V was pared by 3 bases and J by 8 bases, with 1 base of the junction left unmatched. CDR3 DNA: TGTGCCATCAGTGAAGGACAGGGTACGCAGTATTTT. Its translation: CAISEGQGTQYF.

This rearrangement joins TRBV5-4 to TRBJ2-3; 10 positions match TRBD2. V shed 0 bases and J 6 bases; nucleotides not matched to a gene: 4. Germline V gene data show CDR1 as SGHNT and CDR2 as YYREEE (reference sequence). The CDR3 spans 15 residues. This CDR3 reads CASSLGLAGADTQYF. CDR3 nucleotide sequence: TGTGCCAGCAGCTTGGGCCTAGCGGGAGCTGATACGCAGTATTTT. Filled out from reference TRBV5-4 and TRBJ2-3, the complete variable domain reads ETGVTQSPTHLIKTRGQQVTLRCSSQSGHNTVSWYQQALGQGPQFIFQYYREEENGRGNFPPRFSGLQFPNYSSELNVNALELDDSALYLCASSLGLAGADTQYFGPGTRLTVL.

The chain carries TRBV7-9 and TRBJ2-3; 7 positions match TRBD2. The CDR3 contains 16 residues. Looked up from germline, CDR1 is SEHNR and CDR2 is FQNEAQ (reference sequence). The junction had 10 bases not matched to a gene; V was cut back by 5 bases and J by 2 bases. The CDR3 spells CASSGAVRGDTDTQYF. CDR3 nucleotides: TGTGCCAGCAGCGGGGCAGTACGGGGGGACACAGATACGCAGTATTTT.

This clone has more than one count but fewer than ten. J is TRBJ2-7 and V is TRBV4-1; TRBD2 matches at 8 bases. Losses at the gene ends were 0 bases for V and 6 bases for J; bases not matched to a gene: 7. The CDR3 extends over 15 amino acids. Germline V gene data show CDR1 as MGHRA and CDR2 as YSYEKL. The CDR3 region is CASSQDPSRGAEQYF. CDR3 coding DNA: TGCGCCAGCAGCCAAGATCCCTCGCGGGGGGCCGAGCAGTACTTC.

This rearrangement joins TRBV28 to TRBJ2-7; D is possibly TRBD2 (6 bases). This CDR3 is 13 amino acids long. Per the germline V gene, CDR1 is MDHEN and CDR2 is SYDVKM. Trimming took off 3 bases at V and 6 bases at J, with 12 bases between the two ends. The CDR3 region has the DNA TGTGCCAGCAGTTTCGAACTAGCAGGCGAGCAGTACTTC. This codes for CASSFELAGEQYF.

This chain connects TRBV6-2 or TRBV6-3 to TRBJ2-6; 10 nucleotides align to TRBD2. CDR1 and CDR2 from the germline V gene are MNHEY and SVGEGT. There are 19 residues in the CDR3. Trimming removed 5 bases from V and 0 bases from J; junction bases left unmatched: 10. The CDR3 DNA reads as TGTGCCAGCAGTCAGCCTAGCGGGAGACCCGGCTCTGGGGCCAACGTCCTGACTTTC. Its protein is CASSQPSGRPGSGANVLTF.

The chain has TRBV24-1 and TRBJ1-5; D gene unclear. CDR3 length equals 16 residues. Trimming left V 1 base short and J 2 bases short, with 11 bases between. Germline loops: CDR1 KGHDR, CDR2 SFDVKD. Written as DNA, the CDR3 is TGTGCCACCAGTGATTTAGTGCAGGAAGGCAATCAGCCCCAGCATTTT. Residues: CATSDLVQEGNQPQHF.

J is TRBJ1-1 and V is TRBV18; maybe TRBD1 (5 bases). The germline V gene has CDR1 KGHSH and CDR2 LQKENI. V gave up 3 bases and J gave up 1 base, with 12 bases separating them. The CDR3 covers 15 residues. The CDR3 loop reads CASSPLDKPNTEAFF. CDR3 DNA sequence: TGTGCCAGCTCACCGTTGGACAAGCCGAACACTGAAGCTTTCTTT.

The CDR3 DNA sequence: TGTGCCAGCAGCTTAGTCAGGGGGCGGACTGAAGCTTTCTTT. Translating it yields CASSLVRGRTEAFF. This chain connects TRBV11-2 to TRBJ1-1, with TRBD1 matching 8 bases. The CDR3 sequence is 14 residues long. V dropped 1 base and J dropped 5; count of bases not matched to a gene: 3. Germline V gene data show CDR1 as SGHAT and CDR2 as FQNNGV.

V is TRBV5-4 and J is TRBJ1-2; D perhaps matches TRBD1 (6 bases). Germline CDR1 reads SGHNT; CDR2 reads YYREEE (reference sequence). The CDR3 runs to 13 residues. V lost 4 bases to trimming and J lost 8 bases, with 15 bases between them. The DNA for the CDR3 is TGTGCCAGCAGCGAACAGGGTGTTTTGGGCTACACCTTC. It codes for CASSEQGVLGYTF.

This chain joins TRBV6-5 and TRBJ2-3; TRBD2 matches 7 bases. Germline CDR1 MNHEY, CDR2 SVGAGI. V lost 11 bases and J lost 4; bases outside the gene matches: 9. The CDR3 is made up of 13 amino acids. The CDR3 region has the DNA TGTGCCTGCCTCGGGAGGCGGGCAGATACGCAGTATTTT. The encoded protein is CACLGRRADTQYF.

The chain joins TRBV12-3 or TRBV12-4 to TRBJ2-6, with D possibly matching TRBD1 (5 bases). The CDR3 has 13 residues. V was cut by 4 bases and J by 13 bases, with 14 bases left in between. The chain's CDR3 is CASSSRQRTVLTF. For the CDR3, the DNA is TGTGCCAGCAGTTCCAGACAGAGAACGGTCCTGACTTTC.

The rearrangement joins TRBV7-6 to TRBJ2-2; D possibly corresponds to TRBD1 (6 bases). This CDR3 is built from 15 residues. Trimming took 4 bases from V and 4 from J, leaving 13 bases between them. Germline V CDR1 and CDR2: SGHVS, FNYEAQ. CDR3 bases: TGTGCCAGCAGCTACAGGGCAGGGGTCACCGGGGAGCTGTTTTTT. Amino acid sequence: CASSYRAGVTGELFF.